These 17 T cell receptor beta chains were all obtained from the same sample, sequenced in a study of blood T cell repertoires in COVID-19. Clones were sequenced by immunoSEQ multiplex PCR, and TCRdb holds only the in-frame ones, with some missing. This sample has 200,000 to 250,000 clones, with 87% found just once. Sequenced input: PBMCs or T cells enriched from blood (not recorded which). Source of these receptors: a woman between 25 and 40 years old with acute COVID-19.

The chain links TRBV28 to TRBJ2-2; 8 nucleotides match TRBD2. CDR1 is MDHEN and CDR2 is SYDVKM in the germline V gene. V was pared by 2 bases and J by 3 bases, with 8 bases of the junction left unmatched. This CDR3 contains 17 residues. CDR3 nucleotide sequence: TGTGCCAGCAGTTTAATCTCAAGCGGGAGAGACACCGGGGAGCTGTTTTTT. Translating gives CASSLISSGRDTGELFF.

The chain employs TRBV3-1 (or the pseudogene TRBV3-2) and TRBJ2-5; D is perhaps TRBD1 (5 bases). CDR1 and CDR2 (germline): LGHDT, YNNKEL (reference sequence). Trimming took off 4 bases at V and 4 bases at J, with 16 bases between the two ends. The CDR3 length is 15 residues. CDR3 coding DNA: TGTGCCAGCAGCCTAGGTCGGCCAACAGGAGAGACCCAGTACTTC. It translates to CASSLGRPTGETQYF.

V and J are TRBV5-4 and TRBJ2-1; 12 nucleotides agree with TRBD2. The germline CDR1 and CDR2 sequences are SGHNT and YYREEE (reference sequence). The CDR3 spans 16 residues. V shed 4 bases and J 7 bases; nucleotides not matched to a gene: 9. The CDR3 loop reads CASSQDPGTSGNEQFF. CDR3 DNA: TGTGCCAGCAGCCAAGACCCCGGGACTAGCGGGAATGAGCAGTTCTTC.

The J gene is TRBJ1-5, the V gene TRBV6-5; D ambiguous. The V end lost 4 bases, the J end lost 1 base, and 8 bases lay between the germline ends. There are 14 residues in the CDR3. The germline CDR1 and CDR2 sequences are MNHEY and SVGAGI. Here the CDR3 DNA reads TGTGCCAGCAGTTTCGGTCTGAGCAATCAGCCCCAGCATTTT. Protein product: CASSFGLSNQPQHF.

The rearrangement uses TRBV5-1 and TRBJ2-5, with TRBD2 identical over 10 bases. CDR1 and CDR2 (germline): SGHRS, YFSETQ. This CDR3 has 15 amino acids. J gave up 7 bases and V 3 bases, and 9 bases lay outside the gene matches. CDR3 in amino acids: CASSSHSGGPGTQYF. CDR3 bases: TGCGCCAGCAGCTCACATAGCGGGGGGCCAGGGACCCAGTACTTC.

The chain carries TRBV11-2 and TRBJ1-4, with D possibly TRBD1 on 5 matching bases. The germline gives CDR1 SGHAT, CDR2 FQNNGV. Trimming stripped 5 bases from V and 3 bases from J, with 10 bases between. This CDR3 is built from 14 residues. Written as DNA, the CDR3 is TGTGCCAGCAGCCCGGGGGGGTCTAATGAAAAACTGTTTTTT. Amino acids: CASSPGGSNEKLFF.

This clone was observed a handful of times. As DNA, the CDR3 is TGTGCCACCAGCAGACCCGGGACACCTACTCTAAACACTGAAGCTTTCTTT. Translated: CATSRPGTPTLNTEAFF. V gene TRBV15 combines with J gene TRBJ1-1; TRBD1 is a possible D gene (6 bases). Germline CDR1 reads LNHNV; CDR2 reads YYDKDF (reference sequence). Trimming shortened V by 2 bases and J by 2 bases, and 18 bases separated the two germline ends. This CDR3 spans 17 amino acids.

The rearrangement joins TRBV18 to TRBJ2-1, with 8 bases lining up with TRBD2. Trimming at V came to 10 bases and at J to 5 bases, leaving 16 bases not matched to a gene. This CDR3 has 16 amino acids. Germline V gene sequence: CDR1 KGHSH, CDR2 LQKENI. In DNA form, the CDR3 reads TGTGCCACCCCGAGGGCGGGGGGCGAGAATAACAATGAGCAGTTCTTC. It codes for CATPRAGGENNNEQFF.

This clone was seen only a few times. The rearrangement uses TRBV9 and TRBJ1-6; no clear D gene. V gave up 0 bases and J gave up 10 bases, with 8 bases separating them. The V gene's germline CDR1 is SGDLS and CDR2 YYNGEE. The CDR3 consists of 13 residues. Here the CDR3 DNA reads TGTGCCAGCAGCGTAGAGGCGGGCTCACCCCTCCACTTT. It translates to CASSVEAGSPLHF. The complete variable domain, with remaining parts taken from reference TRBV9 and TRBJ1-6, reads DSGVTQTPKHLITATGQRVTLRCSPRSGDLSVYWYQQSLDQGLQFLIQYYNGEERAKGNILERFSAQQFPDLHSELNLSSLELGDSALYFCASSVEAGSPLHFGNGTRLTVT.

The rearrangement joins TRBV2 to TRBJ2-6; D is perhaps TRBD2 (5 bases). This CDR3 comprises 16 residues. Germline V lookup: CDR1 SNHLY, CDR2 FYNNEI. V lost 4 bases and J 0 bases, leaving 10 bases between the germline ends. The CDR3, as DNA: TGTGCCAGCAGTGCGGAGGTTCTCTCTGGGGCCAACGTCCTGACTTTC. It is translated as CASSAEVLSGANVLTF.

The V call is TRBV7-6, the J call TRBJ2-3, with 7 bases identical to TRBD1. This CDR3 has 14 residues. The germline V gene has CDR1 SGHVS and CDR2 FNYEAQ. V lost 5 bases and J lost 8; bases outside the gene matches: 10. The CDR3 spells CASSPQTGRVTQYF. CDR3 DNA sequence: TGTGCCAGCAGCCCTCAGACAGGGCGAGTTACGCAGTATTTT.

This clone appeared once. The chain combines TRBV27 with TRBJ1-1; a possible D gene is TRBD1 (6 bases). The germline gives CDR1 MNHEY, CDR2 SMNVEV (reference sequence). The CDR3 has 13 residues. V gave up 5 bases and J gave up 5 bases, with 12 bases separating them. CDR3 in amino acids: CASSPLRGTEAFF. The DNA of the CDR3 is TGTGCCAGCAGTCCACTCAGGGGAACTGAAGCTTTCTTT.

V usage is TRBV4-3 and J usage is TRBJ2-1; 16 bases align to TRBD2. V lost 4 bases, J lost 2 bases, and 5 bases stayed unmatched. CDR3 length equals 18 residues. CDR1 LGHNA and CDR2 YSLEER come from the germline V gene. The CDR3 DNA sequence: TGCGCCAGCAGCCGTACGGGACTAGCGGGAGGGCCCTACAATGAGCAGTTCTTC. Translated, it gives CASSRTGLAGGPYNEQFF.

The chain joins TRBV5-5 to TRBJ1-1; D perhaps matches TRBD1 (5 bases). V was trimmed by 2 bases and J by 3 bases, leaving 11 bases between them. This CDR3 comprises 14 residues. The germline V gene encodes CDR1 SGHKS and CDR2 YYEKEE (reference sequence). CDR3 region: CASSLSGQYTEAFF. The CDR3 nucleotides read TGTGCCAGCAGCTTATCTGGACAATACACTGAAGCTTTCTTT.

This clone was picked up one time. The V and J genes are TRBV5-1 and TRBJ2-2; D is perhaps TRBD2 (6 bases). Germline V gene data show CDR1 as SGHRS and CDR2 as YFSETQ. Trimming cost V 7 bases and J 6 bases, with 22 bases left between them. This CDR3 is 16 amino acids long. This CDR3 reads CASGYLGRGGPGELFF. The DNA of the CDR3 is TGCGCCAGCGGATATCTAGGGCGGGGCGGTCCCGGGGAGCTGTTTTTT.

The chain links TRBV4-1 to TRBJ2-3; the match to TRBD2 covers 14 bases. The CDR3 totals 18 residues. Losses at the gene ends were 2 bases for V and 5 bases for J; bases not matched to a gene: 9. The germline CDR1 and CDR2 sequences are MGHRA and YSYEKL. In DNA, the CDR3 is TGCGCCAGCAGCCAACCCTCCCGACTAGCGGGGGGGCAAGATACGCAGTATTTT. It encodes CASSQPSRLAGGQDTQYF.

The CDR3 bases are TGTGCCAGCAGCCGCGTGGCTGAAGCTTTCTTT. This translates into CASSRVAEAFF. The V and J genes are TRBV12-3 or TRBV12-4 and TRBJ1-1; D unresolved. The V and J ends lost 6 bases and 6 bases respectively, with 8 bases between them. The CDR3 is made up of 11 amino acids.